Here is one T cell receptor (beta chain) with its context. There are 12 residues in the CDR3. Between the trimmed V and J ends, which lost 4 bases and 8 bases, there was a span of 11 bases. Germline CDR1 MGHDK, CDR2 SYGVNS. The data derive from a study of shared clonotypes between healthy human individuals. Generated by immunoSEQ multiplex PCR, the TCRdb table keeps only in-frame clones and is missing some. The profile shows millions of clones, approximately 90% of them singletons. This clonotype was obtained from a man aged 18-30 years in good health. The sequenced sample consisted of naive CD4+ T cells sorted from blood. Specified subset: CD45RA+ positively selected. The chain has TRBV25-1 and TRBJ1-2; D remains unclear. CDR3 in DNA: TGTGCCAGCAGTGCTCCGGGCGGCGGCTACACCTTC. Protein sequence: CASSAPGGGYTF.